The T cell receptor beta chain under discussion was sequenced for a study of shared clonotypes between healthy human individuals. Study-level points and caveats: Donor scarcity curtailed the genetic and exposure-history diversity represented herein. Investigators expected sequencing depth to affect clonotype sharing among donors. The rarefaction results pointed to incomplete sorted-subset sequencing despite large depth. It was only blood that was sampled, and tissue repertoires likely differ.

The CDR3 length is 13 residues. In germline, CDR1 is MRHNA, CDR2 SNTAGT. V was shortened by 5 bases and J by 5 bases, with 10 bases between the two germline ends. Comments on this clone: Its antigen is still unknown.

Using immunoSEQ multiplex PCR, the repertoire was profiled, and TCRdb retains in-frame clones only, with some absent. This sample has approximately 82,000 clones; 60% to 80% occur once, and the top ten carry about 51%. This sequence was found in a man aged 25 to 45 in good health. The source material was memory CD8+ T cells sorted from blood. Subset specified: CD45RO+ cells pooled with CCR7-negative TemRA cells. This chain links TRBV6-4 with TRBJ2-1; D gene ambiguous. CDR3 amino acids: CASSNALNNEQFF. The CDR3 nucleotides read TGTGCCAGCAGTAACGCCCTTAACAATGAGCAGTTCTTC.